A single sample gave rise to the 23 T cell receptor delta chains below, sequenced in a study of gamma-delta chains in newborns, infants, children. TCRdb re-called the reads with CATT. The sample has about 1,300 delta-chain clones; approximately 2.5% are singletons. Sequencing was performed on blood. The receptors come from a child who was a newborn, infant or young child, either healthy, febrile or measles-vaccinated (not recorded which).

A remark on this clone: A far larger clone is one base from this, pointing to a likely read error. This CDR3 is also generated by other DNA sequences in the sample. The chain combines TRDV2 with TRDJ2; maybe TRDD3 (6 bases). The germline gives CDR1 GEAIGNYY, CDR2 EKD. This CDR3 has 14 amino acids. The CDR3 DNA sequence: TGTGCCTGTGACACTGGGGGCCCGACAGCACAACTCTTCTTC. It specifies CACDTGGPTAQLFF.

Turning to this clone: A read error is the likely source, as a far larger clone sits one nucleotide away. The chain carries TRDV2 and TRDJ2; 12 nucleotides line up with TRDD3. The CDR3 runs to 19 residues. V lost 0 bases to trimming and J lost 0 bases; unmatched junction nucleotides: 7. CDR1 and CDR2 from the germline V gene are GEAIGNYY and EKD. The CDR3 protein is CACDTILGDTRALTAQLFF. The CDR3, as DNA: TGTGCCTGTGACACCATACTGGGGGATACCAGAGCTTTGACAGCACAACTCTTCTTT.

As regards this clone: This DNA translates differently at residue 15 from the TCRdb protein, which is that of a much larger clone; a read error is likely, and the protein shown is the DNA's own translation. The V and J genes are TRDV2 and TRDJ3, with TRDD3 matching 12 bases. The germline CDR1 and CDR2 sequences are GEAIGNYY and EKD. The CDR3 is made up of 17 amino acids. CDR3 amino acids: CACDILGDTWDTRQVFF. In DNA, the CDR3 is TGTGCCTGTGACATACTGGGGGATACCTGGGACACCCGACAGGTGTTTTTC.

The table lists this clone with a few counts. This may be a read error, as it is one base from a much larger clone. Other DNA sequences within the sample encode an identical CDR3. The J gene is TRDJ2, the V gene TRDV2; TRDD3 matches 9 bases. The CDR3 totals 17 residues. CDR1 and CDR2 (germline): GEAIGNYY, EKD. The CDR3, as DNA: TGTGCCTGTGACCCACTGGGGGAATCCTCTTTGACGGCACAACTCTTCTTT. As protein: CACDPLGESSLTAQLFF.

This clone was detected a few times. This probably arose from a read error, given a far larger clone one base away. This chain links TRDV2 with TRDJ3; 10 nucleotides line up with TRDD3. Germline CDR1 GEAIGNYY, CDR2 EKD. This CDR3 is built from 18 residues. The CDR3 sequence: CARDNTGGFSWDTRQMFF. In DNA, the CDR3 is TGTGCCCGTGACAATACTGGGGGATTCTCCTGGGACACCCGACAGATGTTTTTC.

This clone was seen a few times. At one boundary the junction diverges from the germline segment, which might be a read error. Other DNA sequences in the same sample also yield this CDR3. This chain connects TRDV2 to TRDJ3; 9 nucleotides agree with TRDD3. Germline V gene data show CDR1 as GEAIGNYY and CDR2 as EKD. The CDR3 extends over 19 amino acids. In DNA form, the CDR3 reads TGTGCTTGTGACACCGTGGGGGATAGGAGCTCCTGGGACACCCGACAGATGTTTTTC. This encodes CACDTVGDRSSWDTRQMFF.

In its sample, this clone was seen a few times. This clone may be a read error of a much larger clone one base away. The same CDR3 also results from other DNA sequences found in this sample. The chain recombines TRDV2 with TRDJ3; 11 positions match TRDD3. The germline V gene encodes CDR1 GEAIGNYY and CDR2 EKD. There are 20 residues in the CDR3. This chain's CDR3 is CACDTVGDTGGSWDTRQMFF. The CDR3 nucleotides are TGTGCCTGCGACACGGTGGGGGATACGGGTGGCTCCTGGGACACCCGACAGATGTTTTTC.

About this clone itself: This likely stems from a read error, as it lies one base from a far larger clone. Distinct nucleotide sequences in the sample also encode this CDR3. The CDR3 coding sequence is TGTGCCTGTGACACCTGGGGGATAGCACAACTTTTCTTT. Amino acids: CACDTWGIAQLFF. This sequence joins TRDV2 and TRDJ2; TRDD3 agrees at 9 bases. This CDR3 region has 13 residues. The germline gives CDR1 GEAIGNYY, CDR2 EKD.

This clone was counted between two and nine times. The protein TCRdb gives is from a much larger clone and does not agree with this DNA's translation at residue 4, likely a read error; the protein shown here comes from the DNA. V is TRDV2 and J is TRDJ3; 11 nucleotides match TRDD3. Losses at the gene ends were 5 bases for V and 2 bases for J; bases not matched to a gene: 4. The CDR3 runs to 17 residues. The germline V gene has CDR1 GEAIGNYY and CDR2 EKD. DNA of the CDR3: TGTGCCTGTGGCGTACTGGGGGATACCTGGGACACCCGACAGATGTTTTTC. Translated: CACGVLGDTWDTRQMFF.

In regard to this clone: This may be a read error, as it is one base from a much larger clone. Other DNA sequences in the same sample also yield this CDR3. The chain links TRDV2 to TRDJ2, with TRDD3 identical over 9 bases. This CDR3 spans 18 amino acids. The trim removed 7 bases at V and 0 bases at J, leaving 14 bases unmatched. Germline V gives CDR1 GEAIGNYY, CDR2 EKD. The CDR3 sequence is CACDFVPTGGALTAQLFF. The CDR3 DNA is TGTGCCTGCGACTTTGTTCCTACTGGGGGAGCTTTGACAGCACAACTCTTCTTT.

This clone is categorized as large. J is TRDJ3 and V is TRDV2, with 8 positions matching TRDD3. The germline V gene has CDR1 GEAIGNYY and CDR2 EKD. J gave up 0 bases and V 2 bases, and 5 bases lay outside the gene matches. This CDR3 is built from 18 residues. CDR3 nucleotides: TGTGCCTGTGACATACTGGGGGTTAGCTCCTGGGACACCCGACAGATGTTTTTC. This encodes CACDILGVSSWDTRQMFF.

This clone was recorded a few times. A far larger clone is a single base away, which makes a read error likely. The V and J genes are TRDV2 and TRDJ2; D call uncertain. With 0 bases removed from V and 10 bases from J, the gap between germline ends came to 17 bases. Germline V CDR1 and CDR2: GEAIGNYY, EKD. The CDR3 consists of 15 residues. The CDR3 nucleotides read TGTGCCTGTGACACCGTGAGGGCCTCGGGAGAACAACTCTTCTTT. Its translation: CACDTVRASGEQLFF.

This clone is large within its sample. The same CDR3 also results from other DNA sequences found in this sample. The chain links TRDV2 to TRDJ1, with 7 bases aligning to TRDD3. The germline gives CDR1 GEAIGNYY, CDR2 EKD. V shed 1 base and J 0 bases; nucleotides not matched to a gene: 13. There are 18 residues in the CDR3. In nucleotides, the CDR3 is TGTGCCTGTGACACTCTGGGGGTTGACCGATCGTACACCGATAAACTCATCTTT. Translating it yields CACDTLGVDRSYTDKLIF.

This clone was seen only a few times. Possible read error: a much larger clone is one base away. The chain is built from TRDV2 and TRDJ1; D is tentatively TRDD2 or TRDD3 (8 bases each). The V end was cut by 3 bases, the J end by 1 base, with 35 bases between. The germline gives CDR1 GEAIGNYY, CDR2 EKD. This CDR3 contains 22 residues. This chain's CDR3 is CACDRLPTLRTEGYAITDKLIF. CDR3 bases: TGTGCCTGTGACCGGCTTCCTACTTTACGTACTGAGGGATACGCTATCACCGATAAACTCATCTTT.

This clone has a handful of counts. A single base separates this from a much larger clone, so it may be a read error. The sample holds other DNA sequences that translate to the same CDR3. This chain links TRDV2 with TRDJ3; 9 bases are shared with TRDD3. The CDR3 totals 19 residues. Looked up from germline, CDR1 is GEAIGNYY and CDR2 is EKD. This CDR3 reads CACDTVLGDSSWDTRQMFF. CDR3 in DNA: TGCGCCTGTGACACCGTTTTGGGGGATAGCTCCTGGGACACCCGACAGATGTTTTTC.

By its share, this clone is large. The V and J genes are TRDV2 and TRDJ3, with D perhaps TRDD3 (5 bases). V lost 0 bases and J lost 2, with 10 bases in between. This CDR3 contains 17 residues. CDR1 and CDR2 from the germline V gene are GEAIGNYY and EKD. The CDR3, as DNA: TGTGCCTGTGACACCGCCGCGGATACCTGGGACACCCGACAGATGTTTTTC. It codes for CACDTAADTWDTRQMFF.

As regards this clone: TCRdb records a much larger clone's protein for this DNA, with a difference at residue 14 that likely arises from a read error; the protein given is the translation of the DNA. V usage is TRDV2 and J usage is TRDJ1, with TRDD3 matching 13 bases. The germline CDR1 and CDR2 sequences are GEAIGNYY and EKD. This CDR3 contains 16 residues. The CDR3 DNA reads TGTGCCTGTGACACACTGGGGGATACGCACACCGATAAACCCATCTTT. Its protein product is CACDTLGDTHTDKPIF.

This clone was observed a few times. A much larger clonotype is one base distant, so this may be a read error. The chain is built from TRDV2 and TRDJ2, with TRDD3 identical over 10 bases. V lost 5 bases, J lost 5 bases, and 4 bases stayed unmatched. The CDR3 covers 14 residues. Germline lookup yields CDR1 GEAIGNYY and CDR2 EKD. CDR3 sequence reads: CACGILGDTAQLFF. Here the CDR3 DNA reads TGTGCCTGTGGCATACTGGGGGATACAGCACAACTCTTCTTT.

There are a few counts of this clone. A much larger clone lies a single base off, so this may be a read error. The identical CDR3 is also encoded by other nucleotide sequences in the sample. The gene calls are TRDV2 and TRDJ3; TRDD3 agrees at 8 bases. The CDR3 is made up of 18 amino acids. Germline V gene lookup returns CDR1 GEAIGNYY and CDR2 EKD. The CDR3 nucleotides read TGCGCCTGTGACACGCTGGGGGACAGCTCCTGGGACACCCGACAGATGTTTTTC. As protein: CACDTLGDSSWDTRQMFF.

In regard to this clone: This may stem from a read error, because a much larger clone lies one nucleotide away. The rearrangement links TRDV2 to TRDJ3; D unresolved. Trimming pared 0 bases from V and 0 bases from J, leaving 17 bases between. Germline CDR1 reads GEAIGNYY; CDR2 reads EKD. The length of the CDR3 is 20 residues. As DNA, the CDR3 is TGTGCCTGTGACACCGGTCGGGGCTCTTCAAGCTCCTGGGACACCCGACAGATGTTTTTC. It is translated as CACDTGRGSSSSWDTRQMFF.

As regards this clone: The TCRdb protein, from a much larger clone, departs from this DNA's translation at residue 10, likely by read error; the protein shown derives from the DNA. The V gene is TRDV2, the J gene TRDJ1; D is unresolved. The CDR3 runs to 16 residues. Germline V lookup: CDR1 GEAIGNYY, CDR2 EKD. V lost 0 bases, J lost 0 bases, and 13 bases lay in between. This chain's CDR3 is CACDTVGPAHTDKLIF. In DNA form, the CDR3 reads TGTGCCTGTGACACCGTAGGGCCAGCTCACACCGATAAACTCATCTTT.

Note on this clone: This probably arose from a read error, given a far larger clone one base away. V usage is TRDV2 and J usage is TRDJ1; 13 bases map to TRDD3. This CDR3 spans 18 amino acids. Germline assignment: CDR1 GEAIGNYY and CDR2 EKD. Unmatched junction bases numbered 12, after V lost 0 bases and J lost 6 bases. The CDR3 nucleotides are TGTGCCTGTGACACCGTTACTGGGGGATACGCCCTAGGAAATAAACTCATCTTT. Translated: CACDTVTGGYALGNKLIF.

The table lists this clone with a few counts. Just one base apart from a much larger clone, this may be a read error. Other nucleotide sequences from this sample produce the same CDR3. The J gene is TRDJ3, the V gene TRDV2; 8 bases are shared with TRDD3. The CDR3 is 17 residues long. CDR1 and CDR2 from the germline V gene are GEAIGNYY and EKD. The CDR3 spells CACDVTGGSWDTRQMFF. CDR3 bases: TGCGCCTGTGACGTTACTGGGGGCTCCTGGGACACCCGACAGATGTTTTTC.